One sample yielded the 15 T cell receptor beta chains listed below, sequenced in a study of radiation and T cells in renal cell carcinoma. Time point indicated: blood 2 weeks post-SBRT. Treatment noted: 15 Gy SBRT to primary tumor, nephrectomy 4 weeks later. Repertoires were generated with immunoSEQ multiplex PCR, while TCRdb's copy carries only in-frame clones and drops some. The data contain 100,000 to 150,000 clones, 75% to 85% of them singletons. The sequenced sample was blood, obtained from a patient whose treatment included radiotherapy and nephrectomy. The source is a woman aged 55-70 years with renal cell carcinoma.

This clone has just a few counts. The rearrangement links TRBV7-9 to TRBJ2-7; TRBD1 agrees at 7 bases. The CDR3 totals 15 residues. Trimming took 4 bases from V and 4 from J; bases not matched to a gene: 10. The V gene's germline CDR1 is SEHNR and CDR2 FQNEAQ (reference sequence). The CDR3 nucleotides are TGTGCCAGCAGCTCACAGGGGCCCCACTCTTACGAGCAGTACTTC. This gives the protein CASSSQGPHSYEQYF. The full variable domain, its missing parts supplied by reference TRBV7-9 and TRBJ2-7, is DTGVSQNPRHKITKRGQNVTFRCDPISEHNRLYWYRQTLGQGPEFLTYFQNEAQLEKSRLLSDRFSAERPKGSFSTLEIQRTEQGDSAMYLCASSSQGPHSYEQYFGPGTRLTVT.

This clone was detected only once. The V gene is TRBV6-6, the J gene TRBJ2-7; a possible D gene is TRBD2 (6 bases). The CDR3 sequence is 15 residues long. V was shortened by 5 bases and J by 0 bases, with 14 bases between the two germline ends. From germline, CDR1 is MNHNY and CDR2 SVGAGI (reference sequence). The CDR3 coding sequence is TGTGCCAGCAGTCCTCGAGCGGGTATCTCCTACGAGCAGTACTTC. Translation gives CASSPRAGISYEQYF.

The chain employs TRBV7-2 and TRBJ2-3, with 13 nucleotides matching TRBD2. V was pared by 1 base and J by 6 bases, with 4 bases of the junction left unmatched. The V gene's germline CDR1 is SGHTA and CDR2 FQGNSA. This CDR3 is built from 16 residues. Written as DNA, the CDR3 is TGTGCCAGCAGCTTAGAGGGACTAGCGGGGAAGGATACGCAGTATTTT. Translated: CASSLEGLAGKDTQYF. Using reference TRBV7-2 and TRBJ2-3 for the parts outside the CDR3, the full variable domain is GAGVSQSPSNKVTEKGKDVELRCDPISGHTALYWYRQSLGQGLEFLIYFQGNSAPDKSGLPSDRFSAERTGGSVSTLTIQRTQQEDSAVYLCASSLEGLAGKDTQYFGPGTRLTVL.

The gene calls are TRBV5-1 and TRBJ2-1, with 12 bases matching TRBD2. Germline CDR1 is SGHRS and CDR2 is YFSETQ. This CDR3 spans 16 amino acids. Trimming cost V 5 bases and J 16 bases; bases outside gene matches: 19. The CDR3 reads CASRGDGPSGRDSGFF. In DNA, the CDR3 is TGCGCCAGCAGGGGAGACGGCCCTAGCGGGAGGGACTCGGGATTCTTC.

V gene TRBV7-3 combines with J gene TRBJ2-1; TRBD2 matches 8 bases. The junction had 6 bases not matched to a gene; V was cut back by 5 bases and J by 3 bases. CDR1 is SGHTA, CDR2 FQGTGA, per germline. The CDR3 length is 15 residues. CDR3 sequence reads: CASSGGSGGYNEQFF. The CDR3 DNA reads as TGTGCCAGCAGCGGAGGAAGCGGGGGCTACAATGAGCAGTTCTTC.

This rearrangement joins TRBV28 to TRBJ2-1; D perhaps matches TRBD2 (6 bases). V gave up 8 bases and J gave up 5 bases, with 19 bases separating them. The CDR3 extends over 15 amino acids. Germline V gene sequence: CDR1 MDHEN, CDR2 SYDVKM. The CDR3 nucleotides are TGTGCCAGCGAGGATCGGGGGAGTATGGACAATGAGCAGTTCTTC. Amino acid sequence: CASEDRGSMDNEQFF.

The chain employs TRBV28 and TRBJ1-1, with a weak D call TRBD1 (5 bases). With 3 bases removed from V and 0 bases from J, the gap between germline ends came to 11 bases. Germline V gives CDR1 MDHEN, CDR2 SYDVKM. CDR3 size: 15 residues. Written as DNA, the CDR3 is TGTGCCAGCAGTTTTGGGGGGGAGGTGAACACTGAAGCTTTCTTT. Protein sequence: CASSFGGEVNTEAFF.

This rearrangement joins TRBV4-2 to TRBJ2-2; 8 nucleotides line up with TRBD1. The CDR3 covers 13 residues. The V gene's germline CDR1 is LGHNA and CDR2 YNFKEQ. V gave up 4 bases and J gave up 6 bases; unmatched junction bases: 1. The CDR3 DNA is TGTGCCAGCAGCCCGACAGGGGCCGGGGAGCTGTTTTTT. Translating it yields CASSPTGAGELFF.

This clone was found a few times. The chain carries TRBV14 and TRBJ1-1; D gene uncertain. With 5 bases removed from V and 4 bases from J, the gap between germline ends came to 8 bases. The germline gives CDR1 SGHDN, CDR2 FVKESK. The CDR3 length is 12 residues. The CDR3 region has the DNA TGTGCCAGCAGCGACGAAGTCACTGAAGCTTTCTTT. Encoded protein: CASSDEVTEAFF. Full variable domain (rest looked up from reference TRBV14 and TRBJ1-1): EAGVTQFPSHSVIEKGQTVTLRCDPISGHDNLYWYRRVMGKEIKFLLHFVKESKQDESGMPNNRFLAERTGGTYSTLKVQPAELEDSGVYFCASSDEVTEAFFGQGTRLTVV.

The chain has TRBV6-1 and TRBJ2-7; no definite D call. Germline V gives CDR1 MNHNS, CDR2 SASEGT. Trimming left V 3 bases short and J 0 bases short, with 12 bases between. This CDR3 spans 15 amino acids. The CDR3 spells CASSEFLKSSYEQYF. CDR3 bases: TGTGCCAGCAGTGAGTTTTTGAAAAGCTCCTACGAGCAGTACTTC.

The rearrangement joins TRBV27 to TRBJ1-2; D gene uncertain. The germline V gene encodes CDR1 MNHEY and CDR2 SMNVEV (reference sequence). V shed 4 bases and J shed 5 bases, with 14 bases lying between them. The CDR3 loop spans 14 amino acids. The CDR3 protein is CASSWGAEAYGYTF. The CDR3 nucleotides read TGTGCCAGCAGTTGGGGTGCAGAAGCATATGGCTACACCTTC.

V is TRBV2 and J is TRBJ1-2, with 8 bases aligning to TRBD1. V lost 2 bases and J lost 7; bases outside the gene matches: 6. The CDR3 runs to 14 residues. The germline CDR1 and CDR2 sequences are SNHLY and FYNNEI. Written as DNA, the CDR3 is TGTGCCAGCAGTGAAATAAGGACAGGGTCTGGCTACACCTTC. This translates into CASSEIRTGSGYTF.

The rearrangement uses TRBV9 and TRBJ1-5; 8 positions match TRBD1. The junction had 14 bases not matched to a gene; V was cut back by 0 bases and J by 6 bases. The V gene's germline CDR1 is SGDLS and CDR2 YYNGEE. CDR3 size: 18 residues. Here the CDR3 DNA reads TGTGCCAGCAGCGTAGTTCCGGACAGGGCAAAGGAGAGTCAGCCCCAGCATTTT. This sequence encodes CASSVVPDRAKESQPQHF.

The chain joins TRBV7-3 to TRBJ1-2; D not resolved. Germline CDR1 and CDR2: SGHTA and FQGTGA. Trimming stripped 2 bases from V and 6 bases from J, with 10 bases between. This CDR3 has 13 residues. CDR3 nucleotides: TGTGCCAGCAGCTTACGCGGTCACGATGGCTACACCTTC. As protein: CASSLRGHDGYTF.

This clone has more than one count but fewer than ten. The gene calls are TRBV9 and TRBJ1-5; D remains ambiguous. In germline, CDR1 is SGDLS, CDR2 YYNGEE. Trimming pared 0 bases from V and 5 bases from J, leaving 12 bases between. This CDR3 spans 15 amino acids. The CDR3 sequence is CASSVAWDVYQPQHF. In nucleotides, the CDR3 is TGTGCCAGCAGCGTAGCTTGGGATGTCTATCAGCCCCAGCATTTT.